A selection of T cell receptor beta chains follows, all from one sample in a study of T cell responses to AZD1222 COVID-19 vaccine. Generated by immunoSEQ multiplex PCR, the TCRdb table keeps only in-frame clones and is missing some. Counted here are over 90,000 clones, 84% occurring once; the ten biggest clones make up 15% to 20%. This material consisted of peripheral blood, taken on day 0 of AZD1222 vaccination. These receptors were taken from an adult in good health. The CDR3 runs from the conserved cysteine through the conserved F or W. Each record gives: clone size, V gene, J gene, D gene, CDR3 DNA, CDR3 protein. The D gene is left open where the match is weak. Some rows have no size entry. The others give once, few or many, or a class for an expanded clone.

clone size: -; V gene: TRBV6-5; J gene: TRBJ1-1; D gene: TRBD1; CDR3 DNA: TGTGCCAGCAGTTGGGAAGGGACAGCCGACGCTGAAGCTTTCTTT; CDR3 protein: CASSWEGTADAEAFF
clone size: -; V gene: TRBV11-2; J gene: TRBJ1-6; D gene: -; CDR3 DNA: TGTGCCAGCAGCTTCAGGGAAAATTCACCCCTCCACTTT; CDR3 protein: CASSFRENSPLHF
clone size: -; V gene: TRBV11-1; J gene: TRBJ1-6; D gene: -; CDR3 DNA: TGTGCCAGCAGCTTGGAGCGGCTCTCCTCCAATTCACCCCTCCACTTT; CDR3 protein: CASSLERLSSNSPLHF
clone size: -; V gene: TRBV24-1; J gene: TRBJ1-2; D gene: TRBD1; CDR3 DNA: TGTGCCACCCGGGACAGGGTGGGTGGCTACACCTTC; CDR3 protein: CATRDRVGGYTF
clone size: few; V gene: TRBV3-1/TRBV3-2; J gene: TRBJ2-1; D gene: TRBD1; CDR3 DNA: TGTGCCAGCAGCCAAGAACAGGGGACCAACTACAATGAGCAGTTCTTC; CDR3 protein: CASSQEQGTNYNEQFF
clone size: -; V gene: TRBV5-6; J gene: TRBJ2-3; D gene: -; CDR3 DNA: TGTGCCAGCAGCCGGATTGGGAGCACAGATACGCAGTATTTT; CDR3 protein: CASSRIGSTDTQYF
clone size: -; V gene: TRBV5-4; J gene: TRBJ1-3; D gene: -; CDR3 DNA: TGTGCCAGCAGCATACAGGGAACTGGAAACACCATATATTTT; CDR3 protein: CASSIQGTGNTIYF
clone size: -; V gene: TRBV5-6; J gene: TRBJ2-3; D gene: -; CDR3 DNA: TGTGCCAGCAGCTTTCCCCACGGACGGACCACAGATACGCAGTATTTT; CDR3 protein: CASSFPHGRTTDTQYF
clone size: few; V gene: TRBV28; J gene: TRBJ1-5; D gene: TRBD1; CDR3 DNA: TGTGCCAGCAGTCCCCCGGACAGGGGGCGAAATCAGCCCCAGCATTTT; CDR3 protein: CASSPPDRGRNQPQHF
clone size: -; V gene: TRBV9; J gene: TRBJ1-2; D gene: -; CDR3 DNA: TGTGCCAGCAGCGCCCACTCGTTCTATGGCTACACCTTC; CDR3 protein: CASSAHSFYGYTF
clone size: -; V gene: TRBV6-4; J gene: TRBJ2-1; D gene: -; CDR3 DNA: TGTGCCAGCAGTCGAGACTGGGGGAGCTCCTACAATGAGCAGTTCTTC; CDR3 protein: CASSRDWGSSYNEQFF
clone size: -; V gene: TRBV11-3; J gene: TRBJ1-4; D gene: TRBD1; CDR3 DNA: TGTGCCAGCAGCTTTTCAGGGGGAACTAATGAAAAACTGTTTTTT; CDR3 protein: CASSFSGGTNEKLFF
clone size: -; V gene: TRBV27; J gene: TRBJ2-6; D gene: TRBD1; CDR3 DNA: TGTGCCAGCAGTTTTGGGACAGGGGTTGGTGGGGCCAACGTCCTGACTTTC; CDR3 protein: CASSFGTGVGGANVLTF
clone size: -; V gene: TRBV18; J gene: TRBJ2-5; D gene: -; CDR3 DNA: TGTGCCAGCTCAGGTAGACGGGACGGTCAAGAGACCCAGTACTTC; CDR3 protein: CASSGRRDGQETQYF
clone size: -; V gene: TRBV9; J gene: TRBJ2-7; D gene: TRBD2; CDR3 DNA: TGTGCCAGCAGCGTAGGGAGTGGACTAGCGGGCAACGAGCAGTACTTC; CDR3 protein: CASSVGSGLAGNEQYF
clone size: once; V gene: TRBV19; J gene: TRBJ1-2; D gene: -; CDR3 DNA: TGTGCCAGTAGTTCGGGGGGTGCGCGCGTCTTC; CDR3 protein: CASSSGGARVF
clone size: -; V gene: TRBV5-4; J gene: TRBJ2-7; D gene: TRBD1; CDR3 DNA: TGTGCCAGCAGCCCGGCCCGGGACAGGGTCACCTACGAGCAGTACTTC; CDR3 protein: CASSPARDRVTYEQYF
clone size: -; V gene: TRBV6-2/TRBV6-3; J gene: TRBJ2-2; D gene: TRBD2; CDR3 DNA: TGTGCCAGCAGTCGAGCGGGAGGTCTTTCCGGGGAGCTGTTTTTT; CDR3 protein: CASSRAGGLSGELFF
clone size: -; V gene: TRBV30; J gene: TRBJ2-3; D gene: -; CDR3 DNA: TGTGCCTGGAGTGTGCGAGATACGCAGTATTTT; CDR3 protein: CAWSVRDTQYF
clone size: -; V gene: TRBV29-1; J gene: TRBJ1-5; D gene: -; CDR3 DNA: TGCAGCGTTGGGGCCAGAGATCAGCCCCAGCATTTT; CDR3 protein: CSVGARDQPQHF
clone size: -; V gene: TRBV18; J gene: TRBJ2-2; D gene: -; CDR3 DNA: TGTGCCAGCTCCCCGAAGGATCCCGGGGAGCTGTTTTTT; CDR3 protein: CASSPKDPGELFF